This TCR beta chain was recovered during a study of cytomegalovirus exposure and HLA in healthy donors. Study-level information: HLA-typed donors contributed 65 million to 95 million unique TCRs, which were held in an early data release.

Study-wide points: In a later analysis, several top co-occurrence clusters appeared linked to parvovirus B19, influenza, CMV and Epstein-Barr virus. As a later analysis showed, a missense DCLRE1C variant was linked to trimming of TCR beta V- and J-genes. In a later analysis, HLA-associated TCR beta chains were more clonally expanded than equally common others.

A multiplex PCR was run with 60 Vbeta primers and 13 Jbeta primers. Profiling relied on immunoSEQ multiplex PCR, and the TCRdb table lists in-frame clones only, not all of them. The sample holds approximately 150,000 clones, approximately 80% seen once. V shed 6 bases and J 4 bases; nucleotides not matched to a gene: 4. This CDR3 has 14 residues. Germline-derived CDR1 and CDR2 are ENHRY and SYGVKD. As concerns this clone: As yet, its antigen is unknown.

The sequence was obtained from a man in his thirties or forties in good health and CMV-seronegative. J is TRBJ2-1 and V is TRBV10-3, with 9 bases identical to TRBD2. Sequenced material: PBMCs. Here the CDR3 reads CAIRIAGVYNEQFF. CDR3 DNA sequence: TGTGCCATCAGGATAGCGGGGGTTTACAATGAGCAGTTCTTC.